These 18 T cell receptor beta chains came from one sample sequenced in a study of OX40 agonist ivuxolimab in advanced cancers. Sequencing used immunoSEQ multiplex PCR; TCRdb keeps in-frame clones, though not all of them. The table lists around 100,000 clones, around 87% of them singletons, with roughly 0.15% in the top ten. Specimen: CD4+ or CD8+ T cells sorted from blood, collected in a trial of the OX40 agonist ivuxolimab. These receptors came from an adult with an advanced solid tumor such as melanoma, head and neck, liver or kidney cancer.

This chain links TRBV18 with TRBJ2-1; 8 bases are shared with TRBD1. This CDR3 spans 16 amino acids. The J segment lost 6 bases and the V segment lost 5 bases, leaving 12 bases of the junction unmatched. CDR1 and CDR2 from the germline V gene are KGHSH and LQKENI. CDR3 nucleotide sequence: TGTGCCAGCTCATCCGACAGGGGACATGACATCAATGAGCAGTTCTTC. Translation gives CASSSDRGHDINEQFF.

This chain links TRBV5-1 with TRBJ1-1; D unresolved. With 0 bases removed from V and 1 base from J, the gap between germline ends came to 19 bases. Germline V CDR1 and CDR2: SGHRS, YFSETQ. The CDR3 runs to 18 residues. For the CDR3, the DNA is TGCGCCAGCAGCTTGGGGACCTCCTCCGGCTCCCCGAACACTGAAGCTTTCTTT. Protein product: CASSLGTSSGSPNTEAFF.

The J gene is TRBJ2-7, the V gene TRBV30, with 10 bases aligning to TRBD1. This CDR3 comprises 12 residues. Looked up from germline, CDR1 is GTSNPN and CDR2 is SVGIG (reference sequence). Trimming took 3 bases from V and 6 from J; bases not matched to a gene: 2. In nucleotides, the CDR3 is TGTGCCTGGAGGTGGACAGGGGGCGAGCAGTACTTC. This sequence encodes CAWRWTGGEQYF.

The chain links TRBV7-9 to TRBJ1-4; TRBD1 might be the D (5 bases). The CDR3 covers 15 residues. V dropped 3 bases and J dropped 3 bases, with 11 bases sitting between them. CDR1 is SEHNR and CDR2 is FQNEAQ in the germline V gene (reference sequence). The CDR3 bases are TGTGCCAGCAGCTTGGGGGGGAGCTCTAATGAAAAACTGTTTTTT. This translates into CASSLGGSSNEKLFF. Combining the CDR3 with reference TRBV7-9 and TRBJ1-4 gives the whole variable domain DTGVSQNPRHKITKRGQNVTFRCDPISEHNRLYWYRQTLGQGPEFLTYFQNEAQLEKSRLLSDRFSAERPKGSFSTLEIQRTEQGDSAMYLCASSLGGSSNEKLFFGSGTQLSVL.

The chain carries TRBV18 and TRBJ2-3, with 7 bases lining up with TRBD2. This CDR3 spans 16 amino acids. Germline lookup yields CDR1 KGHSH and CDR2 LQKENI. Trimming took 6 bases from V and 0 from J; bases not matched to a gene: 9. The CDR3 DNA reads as TGTGCCAGCTCGCCGGGAGGCCGTTATAGCACAGATACGCAGTATTTT. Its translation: CASSPGGRYSTDTQYF.

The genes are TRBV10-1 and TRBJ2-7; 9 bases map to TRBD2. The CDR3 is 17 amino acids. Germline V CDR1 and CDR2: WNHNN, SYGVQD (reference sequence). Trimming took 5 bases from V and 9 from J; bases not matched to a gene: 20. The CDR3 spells CASSRSQFGLATEGQYF. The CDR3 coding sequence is TGCGCCAGCAGTAGATCCCAATTTGGACTAGCGACGGAGGGGCAGTACTTC.

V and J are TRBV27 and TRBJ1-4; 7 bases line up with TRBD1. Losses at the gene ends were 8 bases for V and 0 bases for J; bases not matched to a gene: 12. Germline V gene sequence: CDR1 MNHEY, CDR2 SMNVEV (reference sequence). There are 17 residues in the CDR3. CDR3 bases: TGTGCCAGCCACCAGACAGGGACACTTGCAACTAATGAAAAACTGTTTTTT. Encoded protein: CASHQTGTLATNEKLFF.

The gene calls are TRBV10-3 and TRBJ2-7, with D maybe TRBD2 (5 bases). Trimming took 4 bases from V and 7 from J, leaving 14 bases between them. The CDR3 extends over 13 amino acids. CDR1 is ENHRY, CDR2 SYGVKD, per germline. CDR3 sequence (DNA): TGTGCCATCAGTGGTCAGGAGGTCGGGGAGCAGTACTTC. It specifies CAISGQEVGEQYF.

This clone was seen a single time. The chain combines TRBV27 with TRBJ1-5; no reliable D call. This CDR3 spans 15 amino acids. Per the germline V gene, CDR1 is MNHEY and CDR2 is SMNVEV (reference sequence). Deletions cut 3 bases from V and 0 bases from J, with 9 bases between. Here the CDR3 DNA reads TGTGCCAGCAGTTTCGGCCCGGATAGCAATCAGCCCCAGCATTTT. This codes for CASSFGPDSNQPQHF.

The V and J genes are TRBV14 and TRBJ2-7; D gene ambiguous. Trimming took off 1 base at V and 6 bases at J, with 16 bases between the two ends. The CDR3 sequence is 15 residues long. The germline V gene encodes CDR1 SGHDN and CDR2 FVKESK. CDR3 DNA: TGTGCCAGCAGCCAAGGGGTCGGGCGCAGGCCCGAGCAGTACTTC. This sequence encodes CASSQGVGRRPEQYF.

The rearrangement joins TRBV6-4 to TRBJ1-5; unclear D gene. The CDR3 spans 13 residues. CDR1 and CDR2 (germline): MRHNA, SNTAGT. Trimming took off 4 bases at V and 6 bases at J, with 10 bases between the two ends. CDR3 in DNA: TGTGCCAGCAGTGCCGAAGTCAGTCAGCCCCAGCATTTT. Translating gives CASSAEVSQPQHF.

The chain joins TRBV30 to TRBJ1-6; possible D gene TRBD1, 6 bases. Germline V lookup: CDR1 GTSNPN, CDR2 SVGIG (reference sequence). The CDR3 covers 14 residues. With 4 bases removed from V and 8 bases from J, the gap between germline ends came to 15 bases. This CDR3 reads CAWNVGGIDSPLHF. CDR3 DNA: TGTGCCTGGAACGTAGGGGGAATTGATTCACCCCTCCACTTT.

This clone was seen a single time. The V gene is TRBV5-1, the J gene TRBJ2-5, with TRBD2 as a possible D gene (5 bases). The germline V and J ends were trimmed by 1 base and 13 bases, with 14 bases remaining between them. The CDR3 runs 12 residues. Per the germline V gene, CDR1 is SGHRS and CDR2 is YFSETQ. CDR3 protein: CASSLTSGYRYF. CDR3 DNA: TGCGCCAGCAGCTTGACCAGCGGCTACCGGTACTTC.

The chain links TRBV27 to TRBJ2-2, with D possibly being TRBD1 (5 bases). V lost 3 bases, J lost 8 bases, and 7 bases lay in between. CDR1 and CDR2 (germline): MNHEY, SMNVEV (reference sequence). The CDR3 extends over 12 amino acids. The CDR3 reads CASSFRTGELFF. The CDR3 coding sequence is TGTGCCAGCAGTTTTAGGACAGGGGAGCTGTTTTTT.

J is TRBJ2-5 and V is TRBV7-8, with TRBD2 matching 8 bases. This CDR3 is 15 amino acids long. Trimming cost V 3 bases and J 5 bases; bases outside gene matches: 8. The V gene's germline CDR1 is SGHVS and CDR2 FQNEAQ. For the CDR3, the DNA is TGTGCCAGCAGCTTTACCGGGACTAGGTCGGAGACCCAGTACTTC. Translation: CASSFTGTRSETQYF.

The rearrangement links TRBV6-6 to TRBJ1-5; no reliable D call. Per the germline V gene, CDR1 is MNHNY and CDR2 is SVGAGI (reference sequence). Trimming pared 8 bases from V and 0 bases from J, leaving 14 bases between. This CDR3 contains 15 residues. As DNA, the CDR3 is TGTGCCAGCTCCACAGTCACTGATAGCAATCAGCCCCAGCATTTT. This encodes CASSTVTDSNQPQHF.

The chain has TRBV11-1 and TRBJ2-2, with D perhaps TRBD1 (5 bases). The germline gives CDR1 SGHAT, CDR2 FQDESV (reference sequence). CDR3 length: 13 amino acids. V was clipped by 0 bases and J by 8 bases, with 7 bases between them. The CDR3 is CASSLAGPGELFF. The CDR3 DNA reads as TGTGCCAGCAGCTTAGCGGGGCCTGGGGAGCTGTTTTTT.

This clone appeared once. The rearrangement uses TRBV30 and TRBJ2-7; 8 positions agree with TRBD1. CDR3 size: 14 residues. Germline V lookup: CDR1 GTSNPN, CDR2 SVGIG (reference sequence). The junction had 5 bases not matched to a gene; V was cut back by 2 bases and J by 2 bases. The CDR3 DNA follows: TGTGCCTGGAGTAGGGGGACAGGAACCTACGAGCAGTACTTC. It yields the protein CAWSRGTGTYEQYF.